A selection of T cell receptor beta chains follows, all from one sample in a study of blood T cell repertoires in COVID-19. Measured with immunoSEQ multiplex PCR; TCRdb has only the in-frame clones, and not every one. The table has roughly 180,000 clones, around 87% seen once; the top ten hold 2.9%. The sample comprised peripheral blood. The receptors derive from a woman in her thirties with active or convalescent COVID-19. CDR3s include the opening cysteine and the closing phenylalanine or tryptophan. The D gene is left open where the match is weak. Rows may omit the clone size; those that give it use once, few, many or a size class.

>TRBV2|NA|NA|TRBJ1-6
CASTARARSNSPLHF
TGTGCCAGCACCGCGAGGGCGCGGAGTAATTCACCCCTCCACTTT
>TRBV7-2|NA|TRBD1|TRBJ2-2
CASSLVPGTANTGELFF
TGTGCCAGCAGCTTGGTCCCCGGGACAGCGAACACCGGGGAGCTGTTTTTT
>TRBV7-2|NA|NA|TRBJ1-1
CASSLSFSGGKTEAFF
TGTGCCAGCAGCTTAAGCTTCTCTGGCGGAAAAACTGAAGCTTTCTTT
>TRBV10-1|NA|NA|TRBJ2-1
CASSAGSSYNEQFF
TGCGCCAGCAGTGCGGGGAGCTCCTACAATGAGCAGTTCTTC
>TRBV19|once|NA|TRBJ1-5
CASSIPTFYRANSNQPQHF
TGTGCCAGTAGTATCCCCACCTTCTACAGAGCAAATAGCAATCAGCCCCAGCATTTT
>TRBV4-1|NA|TRBD2|TRBJ2-1
CASSEDPGLGGVVGQFF
TGCGCCAGCAGCGAAGACCCGGGACTAGGTGGGGTAGTGGGGCAGTTCTTC
>TRBV27|NA|TRBD1|TRBJ1-5
CASSSGQGRDNQPQHF
TGTGCCAGCAGTTCCGGACAGGGAAGAGACAATCAGCCCCAGCATTTT
>TRBV11-2|NA|NA|TRBJ1-6
CASSAARGGDSPLHF
TGTGCCAGCAGCGCCGCTCGGGGGGGTGATTCACCCCTCCACTTT
>TRBV6-5|NA|TRBD1|TRBJ2-7
CASRSVRGSYEQYF
TGTGCCAGCAGGAGTGTCAGGGGGTCTTACGAGCAGTACTTC
>TRBV7-8|NA|NA|TRBJ2-7
CASTFGATYEQYF
TGTGCCAGCACCTTCGGAGCCACCTACGAGCAGTACTTC
>TRBV28|NA|TRBD1|TRBJ2-7
CASTGPIYEQYF
TGTGCCTCGACAGGGCCAATCTACGAGCAGTACTTC
>TRBV7-9|NA|NA|TRBJ2-7
CASSFTEVDEQYF
TGTGCCAGCAGCTTTACCGAGGTTGACGAGCAGTACTTC
>TRBV19|NA|TRBD1|TRBJ1-2
CASRGQGFGYTF
TGTGCCAGTAGGGGACAGGGTTTCGGCTACACCTTC
>TRBV5-1|NA|TRBD1|TRBJ1-1
CASSLEGQHTEAFF
TGCGCCAGCAGCTTGGAGGGACAGCACACTGAAGCTTTCTTT
>TRBV5-1|NA|TRBD1|TRBJ2-4
CASSPTKDRGDKNIQYF
TGCGCCAGCAGCCCTACCAAGGACAGGGGAGACAAAAACATTCAGTACTTC
>TRBV5-1|NA|NA|TRBJ2-4
CASSVPGSELRAKNIQYF
TGCGCCAGCAGCGTCCCGGGATCCGAGCTCCGAGCCAAAAACATTCAGTACTTC
>TRBV18|NA|TRBD2|TRBJ2-1
CASSPLLKAGGDEQFF
TGTGCCAGCTCACCACTATTAAAAGCGGGAGGAGATGAGCAGTTCTTC
>TRBV30|NA|NA|TRBJ1-1
CAWSLRGYTEAFF
TGTGCCTGGAGTTTGAGGGGGTACACTGAAGCTTTCTTT
>TRBV2|NA|NA|TRBJ2-7
CASTVGVAYEQYF
TGTGCCAGCACCGTCGGGGTAGCCTACGAGCAGTACTTC
>TRBV18|NA|TRBD1|TRBJ1-3
CASSPGQGPGNTIYF
TGTGCCAGCTCACCAGGACAGGGTCCGGGAAACACCATATATTTT
>TRBV20-1|NA|NA|TRBJ2-7
CSATYRDEQYF
TGCAGTGCTACGTACAGGGACGAGCAGTACTTC
>TRBV24-1|NA|TRBD1|TRBJ1-1
CATSEPGGTEAFF
TGTGCCACCAGTGAGCCAGGGGGTACTGAAGCTTTCTTT
>TRBV19|NA|NA|TRBJ2-5
CASSTGVRETQYF
TGTGCCAGTAGTACGGGGGTTCGGGAGACCCAGTACTTC
>TRBV5-8|NA|TRBD2|TRBJ2-1
CASSLGTSGENNEQFF
TGTGCCAGCAGCTTAGGGACTAGCGGGGAAAACAATGAGCAGTTCTTC
>TRBV5-1|few|NA|TRBJ1-1
CASSLGPSNTEAFF
TGCGCCAGCAGCTTGGGTCCGTCTAACACTGAAGCTTTCTTT
>TRBV15|NA|NA|TRBJ2-6
CATTTGNLYAGANVLTF
TGTGCCACCACCACAGGGAATTTATATGCTGGGGCCAACGTCCTGACTTTC
>TRBV28|once|TRBD1|TRBJ2-3
CASSLPRTGFTDTQYF
TGTGCCAGCAGTTTACCTCGGACAGGATTCACAGATACGCAGTATTTT
>TRBV7-2|few|TRBD1|TRBJ2-7
CASSLASGQGLGF
TGTGCCAGCAGCTTAGCGTCGGGACAGGGGTTAGGGTTC
>TRBV11-2|NA|TRBD1|TRBJ1-4
CASSPSGGQGNEKLFF
TGTGCCAGCAGCCCCTCGGGGGGACAGGGGAATGAAAAACTGTTTTTT
>TRBV4-2|NA|TRBD1|TRBJ2-3
CASSQELGQGLDTQYF
TGTGCCAGCAGCCAAGAGTTGGGACAGGGATTAGATACGCAGTATTTT
>TRBV9|NA|TRBD1|TRBJ1-4
CASSPGDRGHYGEKLFF
TGTGCCAGCAGCCCGGGGGACAGGGGGCATTACGGTGAAAAACTGTTTTTT
>TRBV12-3/TRBV12-4|once|NA|TRBJ1-2
CASSSGGYTF
TGTGCCAGCAGTTCGGGTGGCTACACCTTC
>TRBV5-8|NA|NA|TRBJ2-3
CASSLYTNVGTDTQYF
TGTGCCAGCAGCTTGTACACTAATGTGGGCACAGATACGCAGTATTTT